Given below is one T cell receptor beta chain in context. Its target is unknown. The CDR3 totals 15 residues. Germline V gene lookup returns CDR1 SEHNR and CDR2 FQNEAQ (reference sequence). V dropped 4 bases and J dropped 2 bases, with 11 bases sitting between them. These data originate in a study of OX40 agonist ivuxolimab in advanced cancers. No patient had autoimmune disease or received systemic immunosuppression. Measured with immunoSEQ multiplex PCR; TCRdb has only the in-frame clones, and not every one. The data show about 72,000 clones, roughly 86% seen once. General study findings and limits: At 0.1 to 3.0 mg/kg and by week 6, clonal expansion occurred in CD4+ and CD8+ blood T cells. Partial responders at 0.1-3.0 mg/kg showed near-lowest clonal expansion.

The chain carries TRBV7-9 and TRBJ1-4, with D possibly being TRBD1 (5 bases). The clonotype originates from an adult with an advanced solid tumor such as melanoma, head and neck, liver or kidney cancer. This sample comprised CD4+ or CD8+ T cells sorted from blood, obtained in a trial of the OX40 agonist ivuxolimab. The CDR3 DNA is TGTGCCAGCAGCTGGGGGGGTATGACTAATGAAAAACTGTTTTTT. It yields the protein CASSWGGMTNEKLFF. Variable domain in full (rest from reference TRBV7-9 and TRBJ1-4): DTGVSQNPRHKITKRGQNVTFRCDPISEHNRLYWYRQTLGQGPEFLTYFQNEAQLEKSRLLSDRFSAERPKGSFSTLEIQRTEQGDSAMYLCASSWGGMTNEKLFFGSGTQLSVL.